The entry below describes one TCR beta chain. Antigen specificity is unknown. The data derive from a study of identical twins. Study results and caveats: Insertions ran lower in abundant cord blood beta clonotypes, though not in memory repertoires. Modelling underestimated the level of out-of-frame TCR alpha sharing observed in monozygotic twins. The study based its conclusions on cross-sectional statistical analysis and did not follow the same donors.

Template switching supplied a universal primer site; unique molecular identifiers were carried on the cDNA. TCRdb reprocessed the 5' RACE reads with MiXCR, giving one entry per CDR3 protein. The profile shows 250,000 to 300,000 distinct CDR3 sequences, roughly 9.8% of them singletons. The same specimen was also included in a second study, on yellow fever vaccine responses in identical twins.

The specimen was CD8+ T cells sorted from blood. This receptor was obtained from a woman aged 18-29 years in good health.

The CDR3: CASSFRGPNSPLHF. DNA for the CDR3: TGTGCCAGCAGTTTCCGGGGCCCCAATTCACCCCTCCACTTT. The V call is TRBV6-5, the J call TRBJ1-6; a weak D match, TRBD1 (5 bases). Trimming removed 4 bases at V and 7 bases at J, with 11 bases between. Germline-derived CDR1 and CDR2 are MNHEY and SVGAGI. This CDR3 is built from 14 residues.